The source of this T cell receptor beta chain is a study of CD8+ T cells in alopecia areata. Study information: Twice daily, treated patients received 5 to 10 mg of oral tofacitinib.

Following extraction, RNA underwent reverse transcription to cDNA, which served as the sequencing template. Generated by immunoSEQ multiplex PCR, the TCRdb table keeps only in-frame clones and is missing some. The repertoire holds more than 90,000 clones, 30% to 40% seen once, with approximately 3% in the top ten. The study team obtained lesional scalp punch biopsies and peripheral blood from alopecia areata patients. The sorting of PBMCs gave CD4+ and CD8+ T cells. The germline V and J ends were trimmed by 8 bases and 2 bases, with 13 bases remaining between them. Germline V lookup: CDR1 MDHEN, CDR2 SYDVKM. This CDR3 is 14 amino acids long. In its sample, this clone was seen a few times.

The origin of this receptor is a human donor with alopecia areata. What was sequenced was CD4+ T cells sorted from blood. The V and J genes are TRBV28 and TRBJ2-1; unclear D gene. CDR3 in DNA: TGTGCCAGCCAGGCCAGCAGGACCTACAATGAGCAGTTCTTC. Protein sequence: CASQASRTYNEQFF.